Following are 22 T cell receptor beta chains from one sample sequenced in a study of human T cells and chemical hapten exposure. TCRdb reprocessed the RACE reads via MiXCR and lists one record per CDR3 protein. This sample yields 150,000 to 200,000 distinct CDR3 sequences, of which about 14% are seen a single time; about 1.7% belongs to the top ten. The time point denotes: patch test 1, 2 weeks after DPC sensitization. Described treatment: therapeutic diphenylcyclopropenone sensitization with weekly scalp DPC. The source was whole blood, collected in connection with sensitization to the hapten diphenylcyclopropenone (DPC). The receptors shown here come from a woman aged 25 to 45 with alopecia areata. Some clones in this sample may be carry-over from other donors' samples.

V usage is TRBV3-1 and J usage is TRBJ2-7, with TRBD1 as a possible D gene (5 bases). Trimming removed 4 bases at V and 0 bases at J, with 10 bases between. The CDR3 is made up of 14 amino acids. Germline lookup yields CDR1 LGHDT and CDR2 YNNKEL (reference sequence). Written as DNA, the CDR3 is TGTGCCAGCAGCCGTCAGACAGACTCCTACGAGCAGTACTTC. It encodes CASSRQTDSYEQYF.

The V gene is TRBV7-2, the J gene TRBJ2-3; either TRBD1 or TRBD2 may fit D (5 bases each). Trimming shortened V by 2 bases and J by 5 bases, and 20 bases separated the two germline ends. This CDR3 comprises 17 residues. Germline loops: CDR1 SGHTA, CDR2 FQGNSA. CDR3 region: CASSLNGPRARGDTQYF. CDR3 nucleotides: TGTGCCAGCAGCTTAAATGGCCCCAGGGCCCGGGGAGATACGCAGTATTTT.

This clonotype has only a few counts. The V gene is TRBV29-1, the J gene TRBJ2-1; the match to TRBD2 covers 10 bases. After removal of 5 bases from V and 8 bases from J, the junction contained 9 bases not matched to a gene. CDR3 length: 14 residues. Germline CDR1 is SQVTM and CDR2 is ANQGSEA. CDR3: CSVSLAGVSHEQFF. The CDR3 DNA sequence: TGCAGCGTTTCCCTAGCGGGAGTGTCTCATGAGCAGTTCTTC.

Only a few counts were recorded for this clonotype. Here the CDR3 reads CATSAGTLDTEAFF. CDR3 DNA: TGTGCCACCAGTGCGGGGACACTGGACACTGAAGCTTTCTTT. The V and J genes are TRBV24-1 and TRBJ1-1; perhaps TRBD1 as D (6 bases). V gave up 5 bases and J gave up 3 bases, with 12 bases separating them. Germline CDR1 is KGHDR and CDR2 is SFDVKD. This CDR3 spans 14 amino acids.

The rearrangement joins TRBV28 to TRBJ1-3; no clear D gene. The CDR3 loop spans 16 amino acids. Germline assignment: CDR1 MDHEN and CDR2 SYDVKM. The V gene lost 3 bases and the J gene lost 0 bases, with 12 bases spanning the gap. CDR3 in amino acids: CASSFPRNSSGNTIYF. The CDR3 DNA is TGTGCCAGCAGTTTCCCTAGGAATAGCTCTGGAAACACCATATATTTT.

This chain links TRBV29-1 with TRBJ2-1; D assignment may be TRBD1 or TRBD2 (5 bases each). Germline V gene data show CDR1 as SQVTM and CDR2 as ANQGSEA. The CDR3 is 15 amino acids. The V end lost 4 bases, the J end lost 4 bases, and 17 bases lay between the germline ends. The CDR3 protein is CSVVNWGKAYNEQFF. The CDR3 DNA reads as TGCAGCGTTGTAAATTGGGGGAAGGCGTACAATGAGCAGTTCTTC.

This clonotype was seen only a few times. The chain employs TRBV7-8 and TRBJ2-2, with 9 bases fitting TRBD2. V was clipped by 4 bases and J by 5 bases; unmatched bases: 8. CDR1 is SGHVS, CDR2 FQNEAQ, per germline. The CDR3 runs to 16 residues. The CDR3 here is CASSSREGLETGELFF. The CDR3 coding sequence is TGTGCCAGCAGCTCGCGGGAGGGCCTGGAAACCGGGGAGCTGTTTTTT.

The V gene is TRBV6-1, the J gene TRBJ2-2, with D unclear. Germline V gives CDR1 MNHNS, CDR2 SASEGT. The CDR3 totals 14 residues. Trimming stripped 4 bases from V and 2 bases from J, with 8 bases between. CDR3 amino acids: CASSVGGNTGELFF. The CDR3 DNA reads as TGTGCCAGCAGTGTGGGCGGAAACACCGGGGAGCTGTTTTTT.

This clonotype was found many times. The J gene is TRBJ1-2, the V gene TRBV3-1; D unresolved. Trimming shortened V by 4 bases and J by 4 bases, and 13 bases separated the two germline ends. Germline V lookup: CDR1 LGHDT, CDR2 YNNKEL (reference sequence). The CDR3 length is 14 residues. CDR3 coding DNA: TGTGCCAGCAGCCCACAACAAGTTATCTATGGCTACACCTTC. Translating gives CASSPQQVIYGYTF.

The J gene is TRBJ1-4, the V gene TRBV18; D remains unclear. Germline CDR1 reads KGHSH; CDR2 reads LQKENI. Between the trimmed V and J ends, which lost 2 bases and 4 bases, there was a span of 14 bases. The CDR3 covers 16 residues. This chain's CDR3 is CASSPSGPPLNEKLFF. Here the CDR3 DNA reads TGTGCCAGCTCACCATCCGGCCCGCCCCTTAATGAAAAACTGTTTTTT.

This clonotype was detected ten times or more. CDR3: CASSPGANYGYTF. In DNA form, the CDR3 reads TGTGCCAGCTCACCGGGGGCTAACTATGGCTACACCTTC. This chain joins TRBV18 and TRBJ1-2, with a tentative D call TRBD1 (5 bases). CDR1 is KGHSH, CDR2 LQKENI, per germline. V lost 3 bases and J 0 bases, leaving 5 bases between the germline ends. CDR3 length: 13 amino acids. The full variable domain, completed using reference TRBV18 and TRBJ1-2, is NAGVMQNPRHLVRRRGQEARLRCSPMKGHSHVYWYRQLPEEGLKFMVYLQKENIIDESGMPKERFSAEFPKEGPSILRIQQVVRGDSAAYFCASSPGANYGYTFGSGTRLTVV.

At least ten counts were recorded for this clonotype. V and J are TRBV7-6 and TRBJ1-6; D unresolved. The CDR3 runs 16 residues. Germline lookup yields CDR1 SGHVS and CDR2 FNYEAQ. Trimming stripped 0 bases from V and 9 bases from J, with 15 bases between. The chain's CDR3 is CASSLAGYDYGSPLHF. CDR3 DNA: TGTGCCAGCAGCTTAGCAGGGTATGATTATGGTTCACCCCTCCACTTT.

The chain uses TRBV28 and TRBJ2-7; D is undetermined. This CDR3 contains 15 residues. Trimming shortened V by 3 bases and J by 2 bases, and 14 bases separated the two germline ends. Germline V gene data show CDR1 as MDHEN and CDR2 as SYDVKM. CDR3 sequence: CASSFARTSTYEQYF. The CDR3 bases are TGTGCCAGCAGTTTCGCCCGGACGTCCACCTACGAGCAGTACTTC.

This clonotype occurred many times. The chain carries TRBV5-5 and TRBJ2-2; D gene ambiguous. This CDR3 region has 15 residues. CDR1 and CDR2 from the germline V gene are SGHKS and YYEKEE (reference sequence). The V end lost 3 bases, the J end lost 4 bases, and 13 bases lay between the germline ends. CDR3 bases: TGTGCCAGCAGCTCTGACACACTTGTCACCGGGGAGCTGTTTTTT. As protein: CASSSDTLVTGELFF.

This chain links TRBV29-1 with TRBJ2-5, with TRBD2 as a possible D gene (5 bases). V shed 4 bases and J shed 5 bases, with 11 bases lying between them. The length of the CDR3 is 12 residues. Germline values: CDR1 SQVTM, CDR2 ANQGSEA. This CDR3 reads CSVVRGLETQYF. The CDR3 DNA reads TGCAGCGTTGTACGGGGATTGGAGACCCAGTACTTC.

This clonotype was picked up a small number of times. The chain recombines TRBV14 with TRBJ2-4; possible D gene TRBD1, 5 bases. V was trimmed by 2 bases and J by 6 bases, leaving 5 bases between them. CDR1 and CDR2 from the germline V gene are SGHDN and FVKESK. CDR3 length equals 12 residues. The CDR3 loop reads CASSQQGNIQYF. The CDR3 nucleotides are TGTGCCAGCAGCCAACAGGGAAACATTCAGTACTTC.

This clonotype was observed many times. The chain links TRBV10-3 to TRBJ2-3, with 10 nucleotides matching TRBD1. The CDR3 runs to 17 residues. CDR1 and CDR2 from the germline V gene are ENHRY and SYGVKD. Trimming took 6 bases from V and 2 from J; bases not matched to a gene: 11. The chain's CDR3 is CAIRPGQGWGVTDTQYF. The CDR3, as DNA: TGTGCCATCAGACCGGGACAGGGGTGGGGAGTCACAGATACGCAGTATTTT.

This clonotype occurred a few times. The chain uses TRBV7-2 and TRBJ2-3; 11 positions match TRBD2. Germline trimming cut 10 bases from V and 5 bases from J; bases unmatched to any gene: 11. This CDR3 has 15 residues. Germline V gene lookup returns CDR1 SGHTA and CDR2 FQGNSA. The CDR3 DNA sequence: TGTGCCACCACTAGCGGGAGTCCCCTAGTAGATACGCAGTATTTT. As protein: CATTSGSPLVDTQYF.

This clonotype has a count of ten or more. This chain uses TRBV20-1 with TRBJ2-7; tentatively, D is TRBD1 (5 bases). From germline, CDR1 is DFQATT and CDR2 SNEGSKA (reference sequence). V shed 7 bases and J shed 2 bases, with 15 bases lying between them. The CDR3 is 13 amino acids. CDR3 amino acids: CSVSRADTYEQYF. The CDR3 DNA follows: TGCAGTGTATCTCGCGCGGACACCTACGAGCAGTACTTC.

This clonotype was seen a few times. The V and J genes are TRBV4-2 and TRBJ2-3; tentatively, D is TRBD2 (6 bases). The CDR3 covers 15 residues. Germline lookup yields CDR1 LGHNA and CDR2 YNFKEQ. Trimming removed 0 bases from V and 5 bases from J, with 12 bases in between. In nucleotides, the CDR3 is TGTGCCAGCAGCCAAGAGGAGGGACCTAAAGATACGCAGTATTTT. Translating gives CASSQEEGPKDTQYF.

This clonotype was detected only a few times. The chain joins TRBV18 to TRBJ1-3; 12 nucleotides match TRBD1. Germline CDR1 KGHSH, CDR2 LQKENI. V lost 3 bases to trimming and J lost 1 base; unmatched junction nucleotides: 7. The CDR3 loop spans 18 amino acids. The CDR3 spells CASSPARDRGRSGNTIYF. CDR3 nucleotide sequence: TGTGCCAGCTCACCCGCCCGGGACAGGGGGCGATCTGGAAACACCATATATTTT.

This chain connects TRBV29-1 to TRBJ2-1; the D is unclear. Trimming stripped 3 bases from V and 5 bases from J, with 2 bases between. The CDR3 spans 10 residues. CDR1 is SQVTM, CDR2 ANQGSEA, per germline. The CDR3 DNA reads TGCAGCGTTGAGGACAATGAGCAGTTCTTC. The encoded protein is CSVEDNEQFF.